This entry features one T cell receptor (beta chain) sequence. The antigen is undetermined. The CDR3 loop spans 17 amino acids. V was pared by 1 base and J by 0 bases, with 6 bases of the junction left unmatched. The germline V gene has CDR1 DFQATT and CDR2 SNEGSKA (reference sequence). This entry comes from a study of T cells in Graves' hyperthyroidism and ophthalmopathy. Study in general: Blood was drawn when the patient was first diagnosed and still untreated. Whole-study results and caveats: Within blood appeared most thyroid clonotypes that had expanded above 0.001.

RNA transcripts served as the template for amplifying TCR beta CDR3 regions. The HTBI primer set served for first-round RT-PCR of the TCR CDR3. MiXCR, applied by TCRdb to the multiplex PCR reads, yields one record per CDR3 protein. The top ten hold around 67% of the sample, which has approximately 400,000 distinct CDR3 sequences, around a quarter seen once. Diagnoses used clinical symptoms, serum thyroxine and TRAb, thyroid ultrasound and orbital computed tomography. Source material for PBMCs was around 10 ml fresh peripheral blood. The receptor comes from a man aged 45-65 years with Graves' hyperthyroidism. The V call is TRBV20-1, the J call TRBJ1-5, with TRBD1 matching over 10 bases. The sample comprised blood. The CDR3 nucleotides are TGCAGTGCTAGAGCGCACCGACAGGGGGCTAGCAATCAGCCCCAGCATTTT. Encoded protein: CSARAHRQGASNQPQHF.